These T cell receptor beta chains were read from a single sample in a study of T cell clonotyping in hematopoietic cell transplantation. Profiled with immunoSEQ multiplex PCR; TCRdb holds only in-frame clones, not every one. The table includes approximately 28,000 clones, 84% detected once. Sample: peripheral blood mononuclear cells, taken before stem cell transplant. The receptor source for this set is an older woman with acute myeloid leukemia. Some clones in this sample may be carry-over from other donors' samples. The CDR3 runs from the conserved cysteine through the conserved F or W. A D gene is named only where the DNA matches it firmly. Part of the rows lack a size; the others show once, few, many or a class for expanded clones.

J,V,D,size,DNA,CDR3
TRBJ2-3,TRBV6-5,NA,NA,TGTGCCAGCAGTTACTCCCGCGGGAGCACAGATACGCAGTATTTT,CASSYSRGSTDTQYF
TRBJ1-3,TRBV29-1,NA,NA,TGCAGCGCCCAGGAGGGAGCCGCCAGTCCTGGAAACACCATATATTTT,CSAQEGAASPGNTIYF
TRBJ2-7,TRBV7-9,TRBD2,NA,TGTGCCAGCAGCTTATCCGGGACTAGCGGGAGGAGCGAGCAGTACTTC,CASSLSGTSGRSEQYF
TRBJ2-7,TRBV18,NA,few,TGTGCCAGCTCATTAGGGACAAATTCCTACGAGCAGTACTTC,CASSLGTNSYEQYF
TRBJ2-7,TRBV15,NA,once,TGTGCCACCAGCATAACGGGGCAGTACGAGCAGTACTTC,CATSITGQYEQYF
TRBJ2-7,TRBV7-6,NA,NA,TGTGCCAGCAGCGTCGACAAGGAGGAGCAGTACTTC,CASSVDKEEQYF
TRBJ2-1,TRBV13,TRBD2,NA,TGTGCCAGCAGCCCCCGAAGCGGGGGGGTCTACAATGAGCAGTTCTTC,CASSPRSGGVYNEQFF
TRBJ1-2,TRBV6-5,NA,NA,TGTGCCAGCAGTTACGATAGGGAAGACGGCTACACCTTC,CASSYDREDGYTF
TRBJ1-2,TRBV12-5,TRBD1,NA,TGTGCTAGTGGGTTCGGGACAGGCTATGGCTACACCTTC,CASGFGTGYGYTF
TRBJ2-7,TRBV19,TRBD1,NA,TGTGCCAGTAGTATCGGACAGGGTTACGAGCAGTACTTC,CASSIGQGYEQYF
TRBJ1-3,TRBV25-1,NA,NA,TGTGCCAGCAGTGAATATATCTGGAGTTCTGGGGGAAACACCATATATTTT,CASSEYIWSSGGNTIYF
TRBJ2-5,TRBV4-1,TRBD2,NA,TGCGCCAGCAGCCAAGATCCCCCGGCGGGAGGAGAGACCCAGTACTTC,CASSQDPPAGGETQYF
TRBJ1-6,TRBV7-8,NA,few,TGTGCCAGCAGCGCCACCGCAGGGGATTCACCCCTCCACTTT,CASSATAGDSPLHF
TRBJ1-2,TRBV27,TRBD1,NA,TGTGCCAGCAGTTTTCGGGCAGGGGGAGGCTACACCTTC,CASSFRAGGGYTF
TRBJ2-4,TRBV29-1,NA,few,TGCAGCGTCCAATCCGGGACTGACATTCAGTACTTC,CSVQSGTDIQYF
TRBJ1-2,TRBV6-5,NA,NA,TGTGCCAGCAGTGCCGGGGGCCTTAACTATGGCTACACCTTC,CASSAGGLNYGYTF
TRBJ1-2,TRBV16,NA,NA,TGTGCCAGCAGCCCCGGGTCCTACTATGGCTACACCTTC,CASSPGSYYGYTF
TRBJ1-4,TRBV2,NA,few,TGTGCCAGCAGTATCCGGGGGTGGGAAAAACTGTTTTTT,CASSIRGWEKLFF
TRBJ1-5,TRBV6-1,NA,few,TGTGCCAGCAGTGAAGCTAGGAAGCAGCCCCAGCATTTT,CASSEARKQPQHF
TRBJ2-7,TRBV28,NA,NA,TGTGCCACTCAACAGCGGGTCCCCTCCTACGAGCAGTACTTC,CATQQRVPSYEQYF
TRBJ2-5,TRBV5-1,TRBD2,NA,TGCGCCAGCAGCCCCCGCCAGCGGGGGGCCCTCCAAGAGACCCAGTACTTC,CASSPRQRGALQETQYF
TRBJ1-6,TRBV13,TRBD1,NA,TGTGCCAGCAGCTTCCGACAGGGGGTTTCACCCCTCCACTTT,CASSFRQGVSPLHF
TRBJ2-7,TRBV6-5,NA,NA,TGTGCCAGCAGTTACGGGCCCTCCTACGAGCAGTACTTC,CASSYGPSYEQYF
TRBJ1-5,TRBV6-1,NA,medium-sized,TGTGCCAGCAGTGAAAAAGACCCGCGGGGGGCAGGCAATCAGCCCCAGCATTTT,CASSEKDPRGAGNQPQHF
TRBJ1-4,TRBV28,TRBD1,NA,TGTGCCAGCACTGACAAGACAGGGCCGGGAGAAAAACTGTTTTTT,CASTDKTGPGEKLFF
TRBJ2-5,TRBV4-3,TRBD1,few,TGCGCCAGCAGCCAAGAGGGGACAGGGGGCTATCAAGAGACCCAGTACTTC,CASSQEGTGGYQETQYF
TRBJ2-1,TRBV19,TRBD1,NA,TGTGCCAGTAGTATAGAGGTGGCAGGGGGCGGCTCCTACAATGAGCAGTTCTTC,CASSIEVAGGGSYNEQFF
TRBJ2-7,TRBV19,NA,NA,TGTGCCAGTAGTATAGGGCTAGAATCCTACGAGCAGTACTTC,CASSIGLESYEQYF
TRBJ2-1,TRBV2,NA,NA,TGTGCCAGCAGGTTCGGGACAAACATCGAGCAGTTCTTC,CASRFGTNIEQFF
TRBJ2-7,TRBV5-1,TRBD1,NA,TGCGCCAGCAGCTTGATTGGGGACAGCCCCTACGAGCAGTACTTC,CASSLIGDSPYEQYF
TRBJ2-1,TRBV7-9,NA,NA,TGTGCCAGCAGCTTATGGACCTACAATGAGCAGTTCTTC,CASSLWTYNEQFF
TRBJ2-7,TRBV6-5,TRBD2,NA,TGTGCCAGCAGTATGCCGGCGGGAGCCTCCTACGAGCAGTACTTC,CASSMPAGASYEQYF
TRBJ2-7,TRBV4-3,TRBD1,NA,TGCGCCAGCAGCCAAGACGTCAGGGGGCTAGAGCAGTACTTC,CASSQDVRGLEQYF
TRBJ1-1,TRBV7-9,TRBD1,once,TGTGCCAGCAGCTTACGGGGCGACAGGGGGGCGAACACTGAAGCTTTCTTT,CASSLRGDRGANTEAFF
TRBJ1-5,TRBV19,NA,NA,TGTGCCAGTAGCTCTCCCGGACAGCCCGGCAATCAGCCCCAGCATTTT,CASSSPGQPGNQPQHF
TRBJ1-4,TRBV6-6,NA,NA,TGTGCCAGCTTGAGGGGGTCTAATGAAAAACTGTTTTTT,CASLRGSNEKLFF
TRBJ2-7,TRBV10-3,NA,NA,TGTGCCATCAGATCCTCGAGGGGGGGCAATGACTACGAGCAGTACTTC,CAIRSSRGGNDYEQYF
TRBJ1-2,TRBV2,NA,NA,TGTGCCAGTTGGACGTTTAACTATGGCTACACCTTC,CASWTFNYGYTF
TRBJ2-5,TRBV19,TRBD2,NA,TGTGCCAGTAGTATTCTAGCGGGCCTACAAGAGACCCAGTACTTC,CASSILAGLQETQYF
TRBJ2-3,TRBV19,TRBD1,NA,TGTGCCAGTAGTCCGATGGGGACAGCAGATACGCAGTATTTT,CASSPMGTADTQYF
TRBJ2-5,TRBV7-9,NA,once,TGTGCCAGCAGCTTAGTGACGGGCGGGGAGACCCAGTACTTC,CASSLVTGGETQYF
TRBJ2-7,TRBV11-2,TRBD2,NA,TGTGCCAGCAGCCTTCTTGTGGGCGGGAGGCTAGAGCAGTACTTC,CASSLLVGGRLEQYF
TRBJ2-1,TRBV9,NA,NA,TGTGCCAGCAGCTCCCCCTCGGGACTTGGTCTCTACAATGAGCAGTTCTTC,CASSSPSGLGLYNEQFF
TRBJ2-3,TRBV7-8,NA,NA,TGTGCCAGCAGCTTAGATTTGGGTGATACGCAGTATTTT,CASSLDLGDTQYF
TRBJ1-5,TRBV6-1,NA,NA,TGTGCCAGCAGGCTTCTCACAGGAACCAATCAGCCCCAGCATTTT,CASRLLTGTNQPQHF
TRBJ2-3,TRBV25-1,NA,once,TGTGCCAGCAGTGAACCAGCCGACGACCATCCGAGCACAGATACGCAGTATTTT,CASSEPADDHPSTDTQYF
TRBJ2-7,TRBV27,NA,NA,TGTGCCAGCAGTTCCCAGGGCGAGCAGTACTTC,CASSSQGEQYF
TRBJ1-1,TRBV19,NA,few,TGTGCCAGTAGTTTTGGGACCGTCGAGGCTTTCTTT,CASSFGTVEAFF
TRBJ2-7,TRBV4-1,TRBD2,NA,TGCGCCAGCAGCCAAGATCCATCGGGACTAGCGGGGGGGAACGAGCAGTACTTC,CASSQDPSGLAGGNEQYF
TRBJ2-3,TRBV6-5,NA,once,TGTGCCAGCAGATTAGCGCCAACTAGCACAGATACGCAGTATTTT,CASRLAPTSTDTQYF